Presented here are 24 T cell receptor beta chains from one specimen sequenced in a study of CD8 T cells in ankylosing spondylitis. A single record per CDR3 protein comes from TCRdb applying MiXCR to the 5' RACE reads. The sample gives about 360,000 distinct CDR3 sequences, 20% to 25% of which show up once; around 14% is in the top ten. Sequenced input: blood, either unsorted or a sorted T cell fraction (not recorded which). The receptors originated from a male donor with ankylosing spondylitis or in good health (not recorded which).

This clonotype was seen only a few times. The chain is built from TRBV12-3 or TRBV12-4 and TRBJ2-1; 10 bases are a match to TRBD2. The CDR3 extends over 15 amino acids. V lost 6 bases to trimming and J lost 0 bases; unmatched junction nucleotides: 2. This chain's CDR3 is CASRTSGASYNEQFF. CDR3 nucleotides: TGTGCCAGCAGAACTAGCGGGGCCTCCTACAATGAGCAGTTCTTC.

This clonotype turned up a few times. V and J are TRBV12-3 or TRBV12-4 and TRBJ2-7, with a tentative D call TRBD1 (5 bases). V gave up 4 bases and J gave up 5 bases, with 12 bases separating them. This CDR3 has 13 residues. CDR3 sequence reads: CASSWFPGNEQYF. Here the CDR3 DNA reads TGTGCCAGCAGTTGGTTCCCAGGGAACGAGCAGTACTTC.

CDR3 sequence reads: CATNRQGTSYGYTF. CDR3 nucleotides: TGTGCCACCAACCGACAGGGAACGTCCTATGGCTACACCTTC. The chain joins TRBV15 to TRBJ1-2; TRBD1 aligns across 7 bases. The germline V gene encodes CDR1 LNHNV and CDR2 YYDKDF (reference sequence). V lost 7 bases to trimming and J lost 4 bases; unmatched junction nucleotides: 9. This CDR3 has 14 amino acids.

This clonotype was counted a few times. The gene calls are TRBV11-2 and TRBJ2-2, with TRBD1 identical over 10 bases. Looked up from germline, CDR1 is SGHAT and CDR2 is FQNNGV. V dropped 5 bases and J dropped 6; count of bases not matched to a gene: 6. The CDR3 consists of 15 residues. CDR3: CASSKTGGASGELFF. The CDR3 bases are TGTGCCAGCAGCAAGACAGGGGGCGCTTCCGGGGAGCTGTTTTTT. Using reference TRBV11-2 and TRBJ2-2 for the parts outside the CDR3, the full variable domain is EAGVAQSPRYKIIEKRQSVAFWCNPISGHATLYWYQQILGQGPKLLIQFQNNGVVDDSQLPKDRFSAERLKGVDSTLKIQPAKLEDSAVYLCASSKTGGASGELFFGEGSRLTVL.

There are a few counts of this clonotype. Here the CDR3 DNA reads TGTGCCTGGAGTGTAGCGGGGGGCCAACCTGAGCAGTTCTTC. Amino acids: CAWSVAGGQPEQFF. The chain recombines TRBV30 with TRBJ2-1; 9 bases match TRBD2. CDR3 size: 14 residues. J was trimmed by 9 bases and V by 0 bases; bases with no gene match: 6. CDR1 GTSNPN and CDR2 SVGIG come from the germline V gene (reference sequence).

This chain joins TRBV2 and TRBJ1-4; D is possibly TRBD1 (6 bases). V shed 4 bases and J shed 8 bases, with 14 bases lying between them. This CDR3 comprises 14 residues. Germline V gives CDR1 SNHLY, CDR2 FYNNEI. The CDR3 bases are TGTGCCAGCAGTGCGTTACAGGGCGAGGAAAAACTGTTTTTT. Residues: CASSALQGEEKLFF.

A few counts support this clonotype. The CDR3 here is CASSQDGVERGFHEQYF. The CDR3 DNA sequence: TGTGCCAGCAGCCAAGATGGCGTCGAGCGGGGGTTCCACGAGCAGTACTTC. The V call is TRBV4-2, the J call TRBJ2-7; the match to TRBD2 covers 8 bases. Trimming took 0 bases from V and 5 from J; bases not matched to a gene: 12. Looked up from germline, CDR1 is LGHNA and CDR2 is YNFKEQ. The CDR3 covers 17 residues.

The sample holds a few counts of this clonotype. The J gene is TRBJ1-1, the V gene TRBV4-1, with D tentatively TRBD1 (6 bases). The V gene lost 3 bases and the J gene lost 1 base, with 15 bases spanning the gap. This CDR3 is built from 16 residues. Germline values: CDR1 MGHRA, CDR2 YSYEKL. Written as DNA, the CDR3 is TGCGCCAGCAGCCAGGGGGGCGGGACGGCGAACACTGAAGCTTTCTTT. Protein product: CASSQGGGTANTEAFF.

This clonotype was counted a few times. The rearrangement joins TRBV12-3 or TRBV12-4 to TRBJ1-3, with D unclear. The V end lost 1 base, the J end lost 2 bases, and 9 bases lay between the germline ends. There are 15 residues in the CDR3. The CDR3 loop reads CASSLGWEAGNTIYF. The DNA of the CDR3 is TGTGCCAGCAGTTTAGGGTGGGAAGCTGGAAACACCATATATTTT.

This clonotype was found a few times. This chain links TRBV30 with TRBJ2-3; 8 bases are shared with TRBD2. The trim removed 0 bases at V and 3 bases at J, leaving 5 bases unmatched. The CDR3 spans 15 residues. Germline V lookup: CDR1 GTSNPN, CDR2 SVGIG (reference sequence). The CDR3, as DNA: TGTGCCTGGAGTGTAGCGGGGGCCGATACAGATACGCAGTATTTT. Encoded protein: CAWSVAGADTDTQYF. The full variable domain, completed using reference TRBV30 and TRBJ2-3, is SQTIHQWPATLVQPVGSPLSLECTVEGTSNPNLYWYRQAAGRGLQLLFYSVGIGQISSEVPQNLSASRPQDRQFILSSKKLLLSDSGFYLCAWSVAGADTDTQYFGPGTRLTVL.

The V and J genes are TRBV11-3 and TRBJ2-7; D remains ambiguous. The V gene's germline CDR1 is SGHNT and CDR2 YENEEA. This CDR3 comprises 12 residues. Trimming left V 5 bases short and J 9 bases short, with 14 bases between. The CDR3 sequence is CASSNLDGTQYF. Here the CDR3 DNA reads TGTGCCAGCAGCAACCTGGACGGAACGCAGTACTTC.

This clonotype was observed a handful of times. The chain carries TRBV27 and TRBJ2-4, with 9 bases matching TRBD1. The germline V gene has CDR1 MNHEY and CDR2 SMNVEV (reference sequence). The ends lost 8 bases at V and 7 bases at J; junction bases unmatched: 6. This CDR3 has 13 residues. The chain's CDR3 is CASRPGTGNIQYF. The CDR3 DNA reads TGTGCCAGCCGTCCCGGGACAGGGAACATTCAGTACTTC.

V usage is TRBV9 and J usage is TRBJ2-1; 10 bases are shared with TRBD2. The V and J ends lost 1 base and 4 bases, in that order; junction bases with no gene match: 5. Per germline, CDR1 SGDLS and CDR2 YYNGEE. The CDR3 has 16 amino acids. The CDR3 nucleotides are TGTGCCAGCAGCGTACTAGCGGGGGCGACGTACAATGAGCAGTTCTTC. Translation: CASSVLAGATYNEQFF.

This clonotype came up a few times. This chain links TRBV12-3 or TRBV12-4 with TRBJ2-1; D may be TRBD2 (6 bases). The V end lost 4 bases, the J end lost 5 bases, and 15 bases lay between the germline ends. The CDR3 is made up of 15 amino acids. CDR3 bases: TGTGCCAGCAGTTGGCGGGGTGAGTCTGACAATGAGCAGTTCTTC. It specifies CASSWRGESDNEQFF.

This clonotype was recorded many times. This chain uses TRBV20-1 with TRBJ2-5; 14 positions match TRBD2. Germline values: CDR1 DFQATT, CDR2 SNEGSKA (reference sequence). The V segment lost 1 base and the J segment 2 bases; nucleotides outside the gene matches: 9. The CDR3 length is 18 residues. CDR3 loop: CSARVTRLAGGQQETQYF. The CDR3 bases are TGCAGTGCTAGAGTAACCCGACTAGCGGGGGGGCAGCAAGAGACCCAGTACTTC.

The chain uses TRBV28 and TRBJ2-5; possibly TRBD1 or TRBD2 for D (5 bases each). The CDR3 loop spans 15 amino acids. Deletions cut 8 bases from V and 2 bases from J, with 18 bases between. From germline, CDR1 is MDHEN and CDR2 SYDVKM. This CDR3 reads CASRGGSGTQETQYF. Written as DNA, the CDR3 is TGTGCCAGCCGAGGTGGTTCGGGGACGCAAGAGACCCAGTACTTC.

This clonotype was recorded at least ten times. The V call is TRBV10-3, the J call TRBJ2-7; 10 bases agree with TRBD2. The CDR3 loop spans 15 amino acids. V shed 6 bases, J shed 0 bases, and the junction held 5 bases outside the gene matches. CDR1 ENHRY and CDR2 SYGVKD come from the germline V gene. Written as DNA, the CDR3 is TGTGCCATCAGAGACCCTAGCGGGGGCTCCTACGAGCAGTACTTC. Its translation is CAIRDPSGGSYEQYF.

This clonotype was detected only a few times. The chain uses TRBV11-2 and TRBJ2-7; 12 nucleotides align to TRBD2. The V segment lost 0 bases and the J segment 4 bases; nucleotides outside the gene matches: 19. This CDR3 is built from 21 residues. The germline gives CDR1 SGHAT, CDR2 FQNNGV. The CDR3 loop reads CASSLEWVWTSGEKPSYEQYF. CDR3 coding DNA: TGTGCCAGCAGCTTAGAATGGGTGTGGACTAGCGGGGAGAAGCCCTCATACGAGCAGTACTTC.

This clonotype has only a few counts. The CDR3 DNA is TGTGCCAGCAGCGTAGAGGGTGGGACAGGGGATGATATGCAGTACTTC. Translating it yields CASSVEGGTGDDMQYF. The chain recombines TRBV9 with TRBJ2-7; 10 bases line up with TRBD1. V shed 0 bases and J 9 bases; nucleotides not matched to a gene: 12. Germline V CDR1 and CDR2: SGDLS, YYNGEE. The CDR3 consists of 16 residues.

This clonotype was picked up a small number of times. The rearrangement joins TRBV4-1 to TRBJ1-1, with D unclear. Per germline, CDR1 MGHRA and CDR2 YSYEKL. The CDR3 runs 13 residues. V was trimmed by 7 bases and J by 7 bases, leaving 16 bases between them. DNA for the CDR3: TGCGCCAGCAAAGACTTACGGGCCTTTGAAGCTTTCTTT. Translation gives CASKDLRAFEAFF.

The rearrangement uses TRBV9 and TRBJ2-7; no clear D. V was clipped by 0 bases and J by 2 bases, with 9 bases between them. The CDR3 runs to 14 residues. CDR1 is SGDLS and CDR2 is YYNGEE in the germline V gene. The CDR3 is CASSVGVGTYEQYF. The CDR3 DNA reads as TGTGCCAGCAGCGTAGGCGTCGGAACCTACGAGCAGTACTTC.

This clonotype was counted at least ten times. V usage is TRBV12-3 or TRBV12-4 and J usage is TRBJ2-5, with D perhaps given as TRBD1 or TRBD2 (6 bases each). There are 13 residues in the CDR3. The germline V and J ends were trimmed by 3 bases and 4 bases, with 9 bases remaining between them. For the CDR3, the DNA is TGTGCCAGCAGTTTTGGGGGGCTAGAGACCCAGTACTTC. Its protein product is CASSFGGLETQYF.

The count of this clonotype is one. The chain is built from TRBV12-3 or TRBV12-4 and TRBJ2-5, with 8 bases fitting TRBD2. Trimming removed 6 bases from V and 0 bases from J; junction bases left unmatched: 6. This CDR3 has 15 residues. Here the CDR3 reads CASSPGGNHQETQYF. The CDR3 DNA reads as TGTGCCAGCAGCCCGGGGGGGAACCACCAAGAGACCCAGTACTTC.

J is TRBJ2-3 and V is TRBV7-9, with D uncertain. The CDR3 is made up of 11 amino acids. V was shortened by 9 bases and J by 0 bases, with 4 bases between the two germline ends. CDR1 is SEHNR, CDR2 FQNEAQ, per germline (reference sequence). Here the CDR3 DNA reads TGTGCCAGTTGGAGCACAGATACGCAGTATTTT. Its protein is CASWSTDTQYF.